The 28 T cell receptor beta chains reported below all come from one sample, sequenced in a study of T cells in tumors after PD-1 blockade. Sequencing was performed with immunoSEQ multiplex PCR; in TCRdb, only in-frame clones are kept and a portion is missing. The sample carries about 59,000 clones, around three quarters recorded once. This specimen was PBMCs, taken before anti-PD-1 treatment. The source of these receptors is a human donor with basal cell carcinoma.

The chain is built from TRBV3-1 (or the pseudogene TRBV3-2) and TRBJ2-7; the match to TRBD2 covers 14 bases. The J segment lost 1 base and the V segment lost 4 bases, leaving 3 bases of the junction unmatched. Germline assignment: CDR1 LGHDT and CDR2 YNNKEL (reference sequence). CDR3 length: 16 residues. CDR3 in amino acids: CASSPGTSGGSYEQYF. CDR3 sequence (DNA): TGTGCCAGCAGCCCAGGGACTAGCGGGGGATCCTACGAGCAGTACTTC.

The V and J genes are TRBV12-5 and TRBJ2-3, with TRBD1 as a possible D gene (6 bases). The V gene's germline CDR1 is LGHNT and CDR2 FRNRAP. This CDR3 has 14 residues. Deletions cut 5 bases from V and 4 bases from J, with 13 bases between. The CDR3 DNA reads TGTGCTAGTGGTCAGGGGCTGAGGGCAGATACGCAGTATTTT. Amino acid sequence: CASGQGLRADTQYF.

The genes are TRBV19 and TRBJ1-2; 7 bases are a match to TRBD1. The germline gives CDR1 LNHDA, CDR2 SQIVND (reference sequence). Trimming removed 7 bases from V and 8 bases from J; junction bases left unmatched: 13. The CDR3 covers 14 residues. This CDR3 reads CASMKWDKGGGYTF. The CDR3 DNA sequence: TGTGCCAGTATGAAATGGGACAAAGGGGGCGGCTACACCTTC. The whole variable domain, filled in from reference TRBV19 and TRBJ1-2, reads DGGITQSPKYLFRKEGQNVTLSCEQNLNHDAMYWYRQDPGQGLRLIYYSQIVNDFQKGDIAEGYSVSREKKESFPLTVTSAQKNPTAFYLCASMKWDKGGGYTFGSGTRLTVV.

V usage is TRBV5-1 and J usage is TRBJ2-5, with D unclear. CDR1 is SGHRS and CDR2 is YFSETQ in the germline V gene. Trimming stripped 2 bases from V and 2 bases from J, with 7 bases between. The CDR3 is 13 amino acids. CDR3 loop: CASSLGRQETQYF. CDR3 bases: TGCGCCAGCAGCTTAGGACGACAAGAGACCCAGTACTTC.

The chain couples TRBV11-3 to TRBJ2-3; 9 nucleotides align to TRBD2. The germline gives CDR1 SGHNT, CDR2 YENEEA. The CDR3 covers 19 residues. V lost 1 base, J lost 1 base, and 12 bases stayed unmatched. As DNA, the CDR3 is TGTGCCAGCAGCTTAGGTGGGGTAGCGGGGGCCCTTCGCACAGATACGCAGTATTTT. It translates to CASSLGGVAGALRTDTQYF.

The V and J genes are TRBV29-1 and TRBJ2-5; the match to TRBD1 covers 9 bases. CDR1 is SQVTM, CDR2 ANQGSEA, per germline. V dropped 6 bases and J dropped 6; count of bases not matched to a gene: 5. The CDR3 has 12 amino acids. CDR3 protein: CSVVQGAKTQYF. DNA for the CDR3: TGCAGCGTAGTACAGGGGGCAAAGACCCAGTACTTC.

The genes are TRBV6-5 and TRBJ2-1; tentative D call: TRBD2 (6 bases). This CDR3 comprises 13 residues. CDR1 and CDR2 (germline): MNHEY, SVGAGI. V gave up 6 bases and J gave up 11 bases, with 17 bases separating them. CDR3 sequence: CASSNPFAGQQFF. The CDR3 DNA reads as TGTGCCAGCAGCAATCCCTTCGCGGGGCAGCAGTTCTTC.

The V call is TRBV5-5, the J call TRBJ1-5, with TRBD1 matching 7 bases. CDR3 size: 14 residues. Germline CDR1 is SGHKS and CDR2 is YYEKEE (reference sequence). V shed 4 bases, J shed 2 bases, and the junction held 3 bases outside the gene matches. Here the CDR3 reads CASSLGTGNQPQHF. The CDR3 DNA reads TGTGCCAGCAGCCTCGGGACAGGCAATCAGCCCCAGCATTTT.

Turning to this clone: The sample holds other DNA sequences that translate to the same CDR3. V gene TRBV12-5 combines with J gene TRBJ2-1; D unclear. V shed 6 bases and J shed 9 bases, with 12 bases lying between them. Germline V gene lookup returns CDR1 LGHNT and CDR2 FRNRAP. The CDR3 totals 12 residues. The CDR3 spells CASGFFLPEQFF. The CDR3 DNA reads TGTGCTAGTGGCTTTTTTCTTCCTGAGCAGTTCTTC. The full variable domain, its missing parts supplied by reference TRBV12-5 and TRBJ2-1, is DARVTQTPRHKVTEMGQEVTMRCQPILGHNTVFWYRQTMMQGLELLAYFRNRAPLDDSGMPKDRFSAEMPDATLATLKIQPSEPRDSAVYFCASGFFLPEQFFGPGTRLTVL.

The V and J genes are TRBV3-1 (or the pseudogene TRBV3-2) and TRBJ2-7, with D possibly matching TRBD2 (6 bases). The CDR3 contains 15 residues. Germline-derived CDR1 and CDR2 are LGHDT and YNNKEL (reference sequence). Trimming cost V 4 bases and J 0 bases, with 13 bases left between them. CDR3 in amino acids: CASSPSGGSSYEQYF. CDR3 in DNA: TGTGCCAGCAGCCCCTCCGGAGGGAGCTCCTACGAGCAGTACTTC.

This sequence joins TRBV3-1 (or the pseudogene TRBV3-2) and TRBJ2-7, with TRBD2 matching over 8 bases. The CDR3 has 13 residues. Germline V gene lookup returns CDR1 LGHDT and CDR2 YNNKEL (reference sequence). With V trimmed by 4 bases and J by 6 bases, 5 bases remained unmatched. CDR3 residues: CASSLSGGSEQYF. For the CDR3, the DNA is TGTGCCAGCAGCCTCAGCGGGGGTAGCGAGCAGTACTTC.

The rearrangement uses TRBV3-1 (or the pseudogene TRBV3-2) and TRBJ2-6; 9 bases agree with TRBD1. V was clipped by 7 bases and J by 1 base; unmatched bases: 14. The V gene's germline CDR1 is LGHDT and CDR2 YNNKEL (reference sequence). CDR3 length: 19 residues. DNA of the CDR3: TGTGCCAGCACCAACACAGGGGGCGCGAGTAAGTCTGGGGCCAACGTCCTGACTTTC. As protein: CASTNTGGASKSGANVLTF.

The gene calls are TRBV6-4 and TRBJ1-5; 7 positions match TRBD1. The CDR3 is made up of 15 amino acids. Germline-derived CDR1 and CDR2 are MRHNA and SNTAGT. Germline trimming cut 5 bases from V and 0 bases from J; bases unmatched to any gene: 4. The DNA of the CDR3 is TGTGCCAGCAGTCCTCAGGGGGATAGCAATCAGCCCCAGCATTTT. Its protein product is CASSPQGDSNQPQHF.

The rearrangement uses TRBV12-3 or TRBV12-4 and TRBJ2-3; TRBD2 might be the D (6 bases). CDR3 length: 13 amino acids. Trimming cost V 6 bases and J 5 bases, with 12 bases left between them. The CDR3 loop is CASRGTGVDTQYF. CDR3 bases: TGTGCCAGCAGAGGGACTGGAGTAGATACGCAGTATTTT.

V usage is TRBV6-6 and J usage is TRBJ1-1, with a tentative D call TRBD1 (6 bases). The V gene lost 7 bases and the J gene lost 3 bases, with 12 bases spanning the gap. CDR3 size: 13 residues. CDR1 MNHNY and CDR2 SVGAGI come from the germline V gene (reference sequence). The chain's CDR3 is CASITSGDTEAFF. The DNA of the CDR3 is TGTGCCAGCATTACTTCAGGGGACACTGAAGCTTTCTTT.

Written as DNA, the CDR3 is TGTGCCAGTAGTTTAAACACTGAAGCTTTCTTT. Translation gives CASSLNTEAFF. The chain combines TRBV19 with TRBJ1-1; no firm D call. Germline V CDR1 and CDR2: LNHDA, SQIVND (reference sequence). The germline V and J ends were trimmed by 5 bases and 2 bases, with 3 bases remaining between them. The CDR3 covers 11 residues.

This chain connects TRBV2 to TRBJ1-6; D is unclear. The V and J ends lost 5 bases and 10 bases respectively, with 24 bases between them. The germline V gene encodes CDR1 SNHLY and CDR2 FYNNEI. This CDR3 spans 17 amino acids. Here the CDR3 DNA reads TGTGCCAGCAGTAGAGGACTAACAGCATCCGAATACTCACCCCTCCACTTT. It specifies CASSRGLTASEYSPLHF.

This clone occurred once. V gene TRBV5-1 combines with J gene TRBJ2-7; no definite D call. V gave up 1 base and J gave up 3 bases, with 8 bases separating them. The CDR3 extends over 13 amino acids. Per germline, CDR1 SGHRS and CDR2 YFSETQ. CDR3 amino acids: CASSLQQNYEQYF. The CDR3 DNA follows: TGCGCCAGCAGCTTGCAACAGAACTACGAGCAGTACTTC.

The CDR3 nucleotides are TGTGCCAGCAGCGTAGGCGGCATGAACACTGAAGCTTTCTTT. Residues: CASSVGGMNTEAFF. The chain uses TRBV9 and TRBJ1-1; D gene uncertain. The CDR3 extends over 14 amino acids. V gave up 0 bases and J gave up 0 bases, with 6 bases separating them. Germline CDR1 reads SGDLS; CDR2 reads YYNGEE.

The chain carries TRBV20-1 and TRBJ2-7; no clear D gene. V lost 6 bases, J lost 6 bases, and 12 bases lay in between. There are 11 residues in the CDR3. CDR1 is DFQATT, CDR2 SNEGSKA, per germline (reference sequence). CDR3 sequence reads: CSARSFSEQYF. CDR3 nucleotides: TGCAGTGCACGGTCCTTTTCCGAGCAGTACTTC.

The chain uses TRBV6-5 and TRBJ2-5; D gene uncertain. The germline V and J ends were trimmed by 6 bases and 1 base, with 15 bases remaining between them. Germline V gene data show CDR1 as MNHEY and CDR2 as SVGAGI. The CDR3 has 15 amino acids. The CDR3 is CASSFTVAPQETQYF. The CDR3 DNA is TGTGCCAGCAGCTTTACAGTGGCCCCCCAAGAGACCCAGTACTTC.

The rearrangement links TRBV12-3 or TRBV12-4 to TRBJ1-6, with no clear D. Trimming took 8 bases from V and 4 from J, leaving 9 bases between them. The CDR3 spans 13 residues. As DNA, the CDR3 is TGTGCCAGCCAGCTTGGGTATAATTCACCCCTCCACTTT. It translates to CASQLGYNSPLHF.

The CDR3 loop reads CASSLEGSLKRDYNEQFF. CDR3 bases: TGCGCCAGCAGCTTGGAAGGGTCGCTAAAACGGGACTACAATGAGCAGTTCTTC. This chain uses TRBV5-1 with TRBJ2-1; a possible D gene is TRBD2 (5 bases). The CDR3 totals 18 residues. V lost 0 bases to trimming and J lost 3 bases, with 19 bases between them. Germline assignment: CDR1 SGHRS and CDR2 YFSETQ.

This sequence joins TRBV9 and TRBJ1-1; D not resolved. CDR1 SGDLS and CDR2 YYNGEE come from the germline V gene. V lost 0 bases and J lost 6, with 9 bases in between. This CDR3 region has 13 residues. This chain's CDR3 is CASSVVPGSEAFF. CDR3 bases: TGTGCCAGCAGCGTAGTTCCAGGCTCTGAAGCTTTCTTT. The whole variable domain, remainder taken from reference TRBV9 and TRBJ1-1, is DSGVTQTPKHLITATGQRVTLRCSPRSGDLSVYWYQQSLDQGLQFLIQYYNGEERAKGNILERFSAQQFPDLHSELNLSSLELGDSALYFCASSVVPGSEAFFGQGTRLTVV.

This chain connects TRBV3-1 (or the pseudogene TRBV3-2) to TRBJ2-7; D perhaps matches TRBD1 (5 bases). This CDR3 is built from 15 residues. Germline values: CDR1 LGHDT, CDR2 YNNKEL (reference sequence). Trimming shortened V by 1 base and J by 0 bases, and 10 bases separated the two germline ends. CDR3 coding DNA: TGTGCCAGCAGCCAAGGTCCCAGGGCCTCCTACGAGCAGTACTTC. It codes for CASSQGPRASYEQYF.

The chain uses TRBV2 and TRBJ2-3, with 7 bases identical to TRBD2. This CDR3 is 15 amino acids long. The V segment lost 7 bases and the J segment 3 bases; nucleotides outside the gene matches: 10. Per the germline V gene, CDR1 is SNHLY and CDR2 is FYNNEI. The CDR3: CASIGRGSGTDTQYF. As DNA, the CDR3 is TGTGCCAGCATTGGGCGGGGGTCAGGAACAGATACGCAGTATTTT.

The chain couples TRBV7-9 to TRBJ1-6; no reliable D call. V was trimmed by 5 bases and J by 10 bases, leaving 21 bases between them. The CDR3 is 16 amino acids. Looked up from germline, CDR1 is SEHNR and CDR2 is FQNEAQ (reference sequence). The CDR3 DNA is TGTGCCAGCAGCATTCCCGGGAACTCCTTAGAATCACCCCTCCACTTT. Encoded protein: CASSIPGNSLESPLHF.

The chain uses TRBV6-4 and TRBJ2-3, with 10 bases aligning to TRBD2. The germline V gene encodes CDR1 MRHNA and CDR2 SNTAGT. This CDR3 has 15 residues. Unmatched junction bases numbered 6, after V lost 3 bases and J lost 6 bases. In DNA, the CDR3 is TGTGCCAGCAGTGAAATAGCGGGGGGCATGGATACGCAGTATTTT. Protein sequence: CASSEIAGGMDTQYF.